Below are 6 T cell receptor beta chains sequenced from a single sample in a study of cytomegalovirus exposure and HLA in healthy donors. PCR amplification relied on 60 Vbeta primers (plus 13 Jbeta primers). Assay used: immunoSEQ multiplex PCR; TCRdb lists only in-frame clones, some missing. The table lists roughly 70,000 clones, roughly 70% of them singletons. Sequenced: PBMCs. These TCRs come from a man in his 70s in good health and CMV-seronegative.

The chain carries TRBV27 and TRBJ2-1; possible D gene TRBD2, 5 bases. Between the trimmed V and J ends, which lost 2 bases and 9 bases, there was a span of 11 bases. The CDR3 runs to 13 residues. The germline CDR1 and CDR2 sequences are MNHEY and SMNVEV (reference sequence). The DNA for the CDR3 is TGTGCCAGCAGTTTAGGGATAGAGGGTGAGCAGTTCTTC. This sequence encodes CASSLGIEGEQFF.

The chain couples TRBV7-8 to TRBJ2-1, with a weak D call TRBD2 (5 bases). The CDR3 contains 15 residues. The germline CDR1 and CDR2 sequences are SGHVS and FQNEAQ. V gave up 0 bases and J gave up 3 bases, with 9 bases separating them. The CDR3, as DNA: TGTGCCAGCAGCTTAGCGCTTGGAGGCTACAATGAGCAGTTCTTC. Its protein product is CASSLALGGYNEQFF.

This chain connects TRBV27 to TRBJ2-5; D ambiguous. With the DNA end fitting TRBJ2-7 better, the J assignment may be wrong. From germline, CDR1 is MNHEY and CDR2 SMNVEV (reference sequence). The CDR3 is made up of 13 amino acids. The CDR3 region has the DNA TGTGCCAGCAGTTCCCTGAGCTCCTACGAGCAGTACTTC. Its protein product is CASSSLSSYEQYF.

The chain joins TRBV5-6 to TRBJ2-1, with TRBD1 as a possible D gene (6 bases). Germline values: CDR1 SGHDT, CDR2 YYEEEE. V was clipped by 3 bases and J by 8 bases, with 15 bases between them. The CDR3 is 14 residues long. CDR3 loop: CASSSGPQGDEQFF. DNA for the CDR3: TGTGCCAGCAGCTCCGGACCACAGGGCGATGAGCAGTTCTTC.

The chain links TRBV7-6 to TRBJ2-2; 14 nucleotides align to TRBD2. Germline CDR1 and CDR2: SGHVS and FNYEAQ. The CDR3 extends over 19 amino acids. V lost 6 bases to trimming and J lost 1 base; unmatched junction nucleotides: 10. For the CDR3, the DNA is TGTGCCAGCAGTTTTTCCGGGACTAGCGGGGGCGTGAACACCGGGGAGCTGTTTTTT. It specifies CASSFSGTSGGVNTGELFF.

This sequence joins TRBV2 and TRBJ2-5; 8 bases align to TRBD1. Germline assignment: CDR1 SNHLY and CDR2 FYNNEI. The V gene end was trimmed by 4 bases and the J gene end by 5 bases; junction bases not matched to a gene: 6. The CDR3 contains 14 residues. The CDR3 loop reads CASSALTGGETQYF. The CDR3 nucleotides are TGTGCCAGCAGTGCCCTAACAGGGGGGGAGACCCAGTACTTC.